The source of this T cell receptor (beta chain) is a study of blood T cells in healthy people across ages. There are 12 residues in the CDR3. Germline V gene sequence: CDR1 SQVTM, CDR2 ANQGSEA. Trimming removed 2 bases from V and 5 bases from J, with 9 bases in between. This clonotype was recorded a few times. Primers used in a second PCR of roughly 6 to 12 cycles were a sample-barcoded 5' primer and a J-beta primer mix. Using its own MiXCR run on the 5' RACE reads, TCRdb lists one record per CDR3 protein. The table includes more than 1,000,000 distinct CDR3 sequences, approximately 26% detected once. Per sample, a minimum of 6.5 million PBMCs were isolated. Extraction of total RNA produced a minimum of 5 micrograms from each sample. The data also belong to a second study, concerning T cells of mothers and their children.

Sequencing was performed on blood. The sequence derives from a girl aged 2 to 10 in good health. V is TRBV29-1 and J is TRBJ2-5; D perhaps matches TRBD1 (5 bases). CDR3 bases: TGCAGCGTTGAAAGGGGTATGGAGACCCAGTACTTC. This gives the protein CSVERGMETQYF.